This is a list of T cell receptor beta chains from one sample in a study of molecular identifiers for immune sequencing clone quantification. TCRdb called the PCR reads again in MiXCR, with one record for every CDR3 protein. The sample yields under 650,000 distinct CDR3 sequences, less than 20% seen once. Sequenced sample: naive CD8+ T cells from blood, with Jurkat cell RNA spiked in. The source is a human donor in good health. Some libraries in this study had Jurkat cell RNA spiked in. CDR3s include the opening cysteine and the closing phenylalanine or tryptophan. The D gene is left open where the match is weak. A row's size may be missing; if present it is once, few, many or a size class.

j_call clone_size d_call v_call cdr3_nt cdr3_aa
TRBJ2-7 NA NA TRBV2 TGTGCCACCTGGACAGCATCCTACGAGCAGTACTTC CATWTASYEQYF
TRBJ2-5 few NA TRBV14 TGTGCCAGCAGCCAGAGATGGGACAACACACCCGGCCAAGAGACCCAGTACTTC CASSQRWDNTPGQETQYF
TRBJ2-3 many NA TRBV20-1 TGCAGTGCTACCCCGTTAAAGGTCTCAGATACGCAGTATTTT CSATPLKVSDTQYF
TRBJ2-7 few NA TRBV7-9 TGTGCCAGCAGCGGTTACAGGGAATCCTACGAGCAGTACTTC CASSGYRESYEQYF
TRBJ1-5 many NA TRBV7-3 TGTGCCAGCAGCTTAAGCGGCAGTAGCAATCAGCCCCAGCATTTT CASSLSGSSNQPQHF
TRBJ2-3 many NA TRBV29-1 TGCAGCGTTGTCCTTGGACAAACAGGCACAGATACGCAGTATTTT CSVVLGQTGTDTQYF
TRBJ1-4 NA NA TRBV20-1 TGCAGTGCTTCTATCGCAACTAATGAAAAACTGTTTTTT CSASIATNEKLFF
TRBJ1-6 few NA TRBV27 TGTGCCAGCAGTTTATTCGAGGTACCCTCCTATAATTCACCCCTCCACTTT CASSLFEVPSYNSPLHF
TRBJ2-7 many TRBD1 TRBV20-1 TGCAGTGCTAGAGATTGGACAGGGTCCTACGAGCAGTACTTC CSARDWTGSYEQYF
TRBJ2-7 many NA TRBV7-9 TGTGCCAGCACTGGAGTACAGATCGCCTACGAGCAGTACTTC CASTGVQIAYEQYF
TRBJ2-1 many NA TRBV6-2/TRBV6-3 TGTGCCAGCCCGGACAGATACAATGAGCAGTTCTTC CASPDRYNEQFF
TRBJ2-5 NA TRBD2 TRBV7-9 TGTGCCAGCAGCTTCCGCACCGGGACTAGCGGGAGGGTGGTGTCGGAGGAGACCCAGTACTTC CASSFRTGTSGRVVSEETQYF
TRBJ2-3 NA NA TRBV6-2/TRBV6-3 TGTGCCAGCAGTTACTCGTCGTCGGGAGAGGAAGATACGCAGTATTTT CASSYSSSGEEDTQYF
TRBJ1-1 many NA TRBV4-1 TGCGCCAGCAGCCAACAGGACGGTCTGAACACTGAAGCTTTCTTT CASSQQDGLNTEAFF
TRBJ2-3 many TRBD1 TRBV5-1 TGCGCCAGCAGCTTGCTTACAGGGGACACAGATACGCAGTATTTT CASSLLTGDTDTQYF
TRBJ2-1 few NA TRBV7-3 TGTGCCAGCAGCTTAACACACTACAATGAGCAGTTCTTC CASSLTHYNEQFF
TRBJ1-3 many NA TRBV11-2 TGTGCCAGCAGCTTGAGCAAGGGGAGCTCTGGAAACACCATATATTTT CASSLSKGSSGNTIYF
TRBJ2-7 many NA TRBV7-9 TGTGCCAGCAGCTCTTCGCCCCTGACACGAAACTACGAGCAGTACTTC CASSSSPLTRNYEQYF
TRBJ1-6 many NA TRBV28 TGTGCCAGCAATACAGAAGACCAGGGGTGGTATAATTCACCCCTCCACTTT CASNTEDQGWYNSPLHF
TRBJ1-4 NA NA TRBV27 TGTGCCAGCAGACGGATGGGTGAAAAACTGTTTTTT CASRRMGEKLFF
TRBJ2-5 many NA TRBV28 TGTGCCAGCAGCCCCCAAGAGACCCAGTACTTC CASSPQETQYF
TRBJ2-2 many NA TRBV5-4 TGTGCCAGCAGCTTGTCCGGGTCCGGGGAGCTGTTTTTT CASSLSGSGELFF
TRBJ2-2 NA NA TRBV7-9 TGTGCCAGCAGCAAAACGGGCGGGGAGCTGTTTTTT CASSKTGGELFF
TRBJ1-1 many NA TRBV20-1 TGCAGTGCGTCGACGGGGCTGGTGACTGAAGCTTTCTTT CSASTGLVTEAFF
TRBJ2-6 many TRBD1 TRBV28 TGTGCCAGCAGCCGGGACAGGGGGTACTCTGGGGCCAACGTCCTGACTTTC CASSRDRGYSGANVLTF
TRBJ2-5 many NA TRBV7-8 TGTGCCAGTAATCTCGGGAACTACCAAGAGACCCAGTACTTC CASNLGNYQETQYF
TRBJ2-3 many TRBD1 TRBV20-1 TGCAGTGCTATGGTGGACAGGGGAAGCACAGATACGCAGTATTTT CSAMVDRGSTDTQYF
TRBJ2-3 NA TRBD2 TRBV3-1 TGTGCCAGCAGCCAAGAGTTAGCGGGGGGGGATACGCAGTATTTT CASSQELAGGDTQYF
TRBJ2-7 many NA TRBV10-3 TGTGCCATCAGTAACAGGGCTGACGAGCAGTACTTC CAISNRADEQYF
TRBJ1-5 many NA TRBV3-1 TGTGCCAGCAGCCAAGGAGGGGTTCAGCCCCAGCATTTT CASSQGGVQPQHF
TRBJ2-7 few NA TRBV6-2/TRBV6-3 TGTGCCAGCAGTTCCCCCCCCCCCGACAGTATACGCGAGCAGTACTTC CASSSPPPDSIREQYF
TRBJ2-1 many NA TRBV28 TGTGCCAGCAGCCCGCGGAGCAGAGAGGAGCTCAATGAGCAGTTCTTC CASSPRSREELNEQFF
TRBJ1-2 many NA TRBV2 TGTGCCAGCAGGGAGGGATCGGGCTATGGCTACACCTTC CASREGSGYGYTF